The 8 T cell receptor beta chains listed next were all sequenced from one sample in a study of T cells in Graves' hyperthyroidism and ophthalmopathy. TCR beta CDR3 region amplification was performed from RNA transcripts. During a first-round RT-PCR of the TCR CDR3, the HTBI primer set was used. TCRdb processed the multiplex PCR reads anew with MiXCR; each CDR3 protein has one entry. The sample consists of about half a million distinct CDR3 sequences, approximately 22% of them appearing once. Material for sequencing was blood. These receptors were obtained from a woman aged 70-85 years with Graves' ophthalmopathy.

This clonotype was counted at least ten times. The J gene is TRBJ2-5, the V gene TRBV10-3; 7 nucleotides match TRBD1. The germline gives CDR1 ENHRY, CDR2 SYGVKD. The junction had 6 bases not matched to a gene; V was cut back by 6 bases and J by 5 bases. The CDR3 runs 13 residues. In nucleotides, the CDR3 is TGTGCCATCAGCTCGACAGGGCGGGAGACCCAGTACTTC. Translation: CAISSTGRETQYF.

This clonotype appeared many times. V usage is TRBV2 and J usage is TRBJ2-5, with D possibly TRBD2 on 5 matching bases. The germline V and J ends were trimmed by 3 bases and 5 bases, with 13 bases remaining between them. Per the germline V gene, CDR1 is SNHLY and CDR2 is FYNNEI. The CDR3 is 14 residues long. The CDR3 DNA follows: TGTGCCAGCAGTGACACACTAGTGGCGGAGACCCAGTACTTC. Its translation is CASSDTLVAETQYF. Full variable domain (remainder filled in from reference TRBV2 and TRBJ2-5): EPEVTQTPSHQVTQMGQEVILRCVPISNHLYFYWYRQILGQKVEFLVSFYNNEISEKSEIFDDQFSVERPDGSNFTLKIRSTKLEDSAMYFCASSDTLVAETQYFGPGTRLLVL.

This clonotype has a handful of counts. The CDR3 sequence is CASSASGGWDTQYF. The CDR3 DNA reads as TGTGCCAGCAGCGCTAGCGGGGGATGGGATACGCAGTATTTT. The V call is TRBV7-3, the J call TRBJ2-3; 10 nucleotides match TRBD2. After removal of 5 bases from V and 6 bases from J, the junction contained 5 bases not matched to a gene. CDR1 SGHTA and CDR2 FQGTGA come from the germline V gene. The CDR3 loop spans 14 amino acids.

The chain uses TRBV7-9 and TRBJ1-4; TRBD1 matches at 10 bases. V lost 3 bases to trimming and J lost 5 bases; unmatched junction nucleotides: 3. The CDR3 contains 15 residues. The germline gives CDR1 SEHNR, CDR2 FQNEAQ (reference sequence). For the CDR3, the DNA is TGTGCCAGCAGCTTTTCGACAGGGGGCAATGAAAAACTGTTTTTT. Translated: CASSFSTGGNEKLFF.

This clonotype occurred a few times. The rearrangement links TRBV19 to TRBJ2-3, with D perhaps being TRBD1 or TRBD2 (5 bases each). Germline V gene sequence: CDR1 LNHDA, CDR2 SQIVND (reference sequence). V gave up 10 bases and J gave up 0 bases, with 17 bases separating them. CDR3 length equals 15 residues. The CDR3 reads CATRLSGHSTDTQYF. The CDR3 nucleotides are TGTGCCACCCGGCTAAGCGGACACAGCACAGATACGCAGTATTTT. Based on the CDR3 plus reference TRBV19 and TRBJ2-3, the full variable domain is DGGITQSPKYLFRKEGQNVTLSCEQNLNHDAMYWYRQDPGQGLRLIYYSQIVNDFQKGDIAEGYSVSREKKESFPLTVTSAQKNPTAFYLCATRLSGHSTDTQYFGPGTRLTVL.

About this clonotype itself: The junction does not match germline at one end; this may be a read error. The chain links TRBV15 to TRBJ1-2, with 11 bases identical to TRBD1. Per the germline V gene, CDR1 is LNHNV and CDR2 is YYDKDF (reference sequence). CDR3 size: 14 residues. In DNA, the CDR3 is TGTGCCACCAGCAGCCGGACAGGGGGCTATGGCCACACCTTC. Protein sequence: CATSSRTGGYGHTF.

This chain uses TRBV12-5 with TRBJ2-1, with D maybe TRBD1 (5 bases). Trimming shortened V by 7 bases and J by 12 bases, and 31 bases separated the two germline ends. This CDR3 region has 17 residues. The germline gives CDR1 LGHNT, CDR2 FRNRAP. The CDR3 nucleotides are TGTGCTAGTGTCCTGGGGCAGCAGTGGGGCGAACCCTGGGGGCAGTTCTTC. Its translation is CASVLGQQWGEPWGQFF. The full variable domain, its missing parts supplied by reference TRBV12-5 and TRBJ2-1, is DARVTQTPRHKVTEMGQEVTMRCQPILGHNTVFWYRQTMMQGLELLAYFRNRAPLDDSGMPKDRFSAEMPDATLATLKIQPSEPRDSAVYFCASVLGQQWGEPWGQFFGPGTRLTVL.

This clonotype was seen only a few times. An end of the junction differs from the germline gene, which may be a read error. The CDR3 DNA is TGCAGTTCTAGCGGGAGGGCCATAGAGACCCAGTACTTC. It specifies CSSSGRAIETQYF. The V gene is TRBV20-1, the J gene TRBJ2-5, with TRBD2 matching over 12 bases. Germline CDR1 and CDR2: DFQATT and SNEGSKA (reference sequence). The CDR3 covers 13 residues.